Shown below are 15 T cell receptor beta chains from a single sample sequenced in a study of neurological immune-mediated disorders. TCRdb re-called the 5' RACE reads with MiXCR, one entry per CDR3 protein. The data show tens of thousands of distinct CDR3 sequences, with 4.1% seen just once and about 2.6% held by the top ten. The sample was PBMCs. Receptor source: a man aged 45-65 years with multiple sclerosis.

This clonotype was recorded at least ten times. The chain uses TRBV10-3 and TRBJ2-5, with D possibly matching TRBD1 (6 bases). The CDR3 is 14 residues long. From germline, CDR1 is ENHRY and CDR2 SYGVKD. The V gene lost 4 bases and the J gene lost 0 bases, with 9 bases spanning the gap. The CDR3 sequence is CAISVGQNQETQYF. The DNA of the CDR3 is TGTGCCATCAGTGTAGGACAGAACCAAGAGACCCAGTACTTC.

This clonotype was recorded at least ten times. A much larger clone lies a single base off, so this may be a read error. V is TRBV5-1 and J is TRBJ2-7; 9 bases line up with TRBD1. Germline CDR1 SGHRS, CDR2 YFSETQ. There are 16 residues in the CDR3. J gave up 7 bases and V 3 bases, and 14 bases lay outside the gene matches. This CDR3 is CASSSNMNRGLKEQYF. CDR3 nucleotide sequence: TGCGCCAGCAGCTCCAACATGAACAGGGGGCTGAAAGAGCAGTACTTC.

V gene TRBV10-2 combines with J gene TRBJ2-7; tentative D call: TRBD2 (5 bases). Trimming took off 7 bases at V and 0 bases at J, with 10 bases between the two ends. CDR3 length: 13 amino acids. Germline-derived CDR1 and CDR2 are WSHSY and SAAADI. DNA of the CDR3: TGCGCCAGCACTGGAGGAAGCTCCTACGAGCAGTACGTC. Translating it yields CASTGGSSYEQYV.

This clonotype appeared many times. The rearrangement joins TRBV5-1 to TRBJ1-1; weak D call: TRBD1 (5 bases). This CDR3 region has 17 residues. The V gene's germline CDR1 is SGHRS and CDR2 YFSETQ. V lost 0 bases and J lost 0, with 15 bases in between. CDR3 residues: CASSLVSGPIMNTEAFF. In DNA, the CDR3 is TGCGCCAGCAGCTTGGTCTCGGGGCCGATTATGAACACTGAAGCTTTCTTT.

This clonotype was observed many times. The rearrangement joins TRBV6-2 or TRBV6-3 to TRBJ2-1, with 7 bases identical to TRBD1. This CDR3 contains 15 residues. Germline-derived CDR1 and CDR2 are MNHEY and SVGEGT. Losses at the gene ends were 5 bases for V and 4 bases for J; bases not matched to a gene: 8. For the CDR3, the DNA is TGTGCCAGCAGTCAGACAGGGTCAGGGTACAATGAGCAGTTCTTC. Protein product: CASSQTGSGYNEQFF.

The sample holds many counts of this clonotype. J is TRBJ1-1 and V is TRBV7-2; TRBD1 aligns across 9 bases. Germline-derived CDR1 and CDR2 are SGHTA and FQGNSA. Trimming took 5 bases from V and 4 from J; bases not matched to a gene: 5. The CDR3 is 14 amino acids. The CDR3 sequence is CASSAGQGGTEAFF. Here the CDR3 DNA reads TGTGCCAGCAGCGCGGGACAGGGTGGCACTGAAGCTTTCTTT.

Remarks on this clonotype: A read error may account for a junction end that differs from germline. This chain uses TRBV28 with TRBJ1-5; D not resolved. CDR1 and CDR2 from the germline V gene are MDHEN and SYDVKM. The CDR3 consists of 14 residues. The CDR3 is CASSFPARVQPQNF. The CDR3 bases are TGTGCCAGCAGTTTTCCCGCTCGTGTGCAGCCCCAGAATTTT.

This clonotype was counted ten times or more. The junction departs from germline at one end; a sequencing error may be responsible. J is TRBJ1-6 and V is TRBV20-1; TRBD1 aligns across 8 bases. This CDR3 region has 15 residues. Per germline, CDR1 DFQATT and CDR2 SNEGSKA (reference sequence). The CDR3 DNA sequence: TGCAGTGCTAGAATGGGACAGGCCGATAATTCACCCCTCAACTTT. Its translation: CSARMGQADNSPLNF.

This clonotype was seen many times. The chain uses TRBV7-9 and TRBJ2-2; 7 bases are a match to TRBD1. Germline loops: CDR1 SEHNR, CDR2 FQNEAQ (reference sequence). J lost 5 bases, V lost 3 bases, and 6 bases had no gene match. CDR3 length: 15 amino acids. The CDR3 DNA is TGTGCCAGCAGCTTCCGAGGACAGGAGACCGGGGAGCTGTTTTTT. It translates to CASSFRGQETGELFF.

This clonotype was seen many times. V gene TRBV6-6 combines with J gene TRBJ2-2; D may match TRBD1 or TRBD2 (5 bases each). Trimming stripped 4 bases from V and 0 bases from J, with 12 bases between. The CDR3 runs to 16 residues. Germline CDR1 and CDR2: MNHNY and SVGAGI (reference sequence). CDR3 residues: CASSFWDPTNTGELFF. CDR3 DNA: TGTGCCAGCAGTTTCTGGGACCCGACGAACACCGGGGAGCTGTTTTTT.

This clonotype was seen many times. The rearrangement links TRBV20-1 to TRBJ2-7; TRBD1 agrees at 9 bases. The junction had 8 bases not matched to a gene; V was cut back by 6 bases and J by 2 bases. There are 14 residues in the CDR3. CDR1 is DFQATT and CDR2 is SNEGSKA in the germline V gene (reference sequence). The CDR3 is CSARFGTGPYEQYF. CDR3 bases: TGCAGTGCCAGATTCGGGACAGGGCCCTACGAGCAGTACTTC.

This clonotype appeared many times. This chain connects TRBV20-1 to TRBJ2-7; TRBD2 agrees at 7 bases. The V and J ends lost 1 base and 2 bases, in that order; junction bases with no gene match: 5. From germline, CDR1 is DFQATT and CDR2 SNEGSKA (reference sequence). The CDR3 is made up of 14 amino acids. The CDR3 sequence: CSARGLGGAYEQYF. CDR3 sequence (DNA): TGCAGTGCTAGAGGATTGGGGGGGGCCTACGAGCAGTACTTC.

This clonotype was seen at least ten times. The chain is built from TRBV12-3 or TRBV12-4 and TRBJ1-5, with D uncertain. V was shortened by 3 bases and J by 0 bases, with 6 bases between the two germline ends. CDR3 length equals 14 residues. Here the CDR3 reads CASSLGNSNQPQHF. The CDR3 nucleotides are TGTGCCAGCAGTTTGGGGAATAGCAATCAGCCCCAGCATTTT.

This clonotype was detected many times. This chain's CDR3 is CASSRDNTEAFF. CDR3 coding DNA: TGCGCCAGCTCGCGGGATAACACTGAAGCTTTCTTT. The V gene is TRBV5-1, the J gene TRBJ1-1; D gene unclear. The CDR3 spans 12 residues. Trimming removed 7 bases from V and 2 bases from J, with 9 bases in between. Germline CDR1 reads SGHRS; CDR2 reads YFSETQ.

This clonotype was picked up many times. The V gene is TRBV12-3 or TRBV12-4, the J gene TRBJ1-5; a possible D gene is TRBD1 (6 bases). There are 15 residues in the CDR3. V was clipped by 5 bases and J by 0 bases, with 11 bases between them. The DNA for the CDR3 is TGTGCCAGCAGTGGACAGATTCATAGCAATCAGCCCCAGCATTTT. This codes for CASSGQIHSNQPQHF.